This T cell receptor (beta chain) originates from a study of identical twins. Study-level results: Cross-sectional statistical analysis, not tracking of the same donors, underpinned the conclusions. Insertions were reduced in abundant cord blood beta clonotypes but not in memory repertoires. Among monozygotic twins, out-of-frame TCR alpha sharing exceeded what models predicted.

The table lists this clonotype with a few counts. No antigen is known for it. The CDR3 spans 15 residues. The V end was cut by 3 bases, the J end by 9 bases, with 18 bases between. cDNA molecules carried unique molecular identifiers, and template switching added a universal primer site. TCRdb re-called the 5' RACE reads through MiXCR, storing one row per CDR3 protein. The sample lists 700,000 or so distinct CDR3 sequences; 8.6% were seen once. This sample also belongs to another study, concerning yellow fever vaccine responses in identical twins.

The genes are TRBV12-3 or TRBV12-4 and TRBJ2-4; D possibly corresponds to TRBD1 (7 bases). Sequenced material: PBMCs. The clonotype was recovered from a woman between 18 and 30 years old in good health. This CDR3 reads CASSLEGAQGGIQYF. CDR3 coding DNA: TGTGCCAGCAGTTTGGAGGGGGCGCAGGGTGGCATTCAGTACTTC.